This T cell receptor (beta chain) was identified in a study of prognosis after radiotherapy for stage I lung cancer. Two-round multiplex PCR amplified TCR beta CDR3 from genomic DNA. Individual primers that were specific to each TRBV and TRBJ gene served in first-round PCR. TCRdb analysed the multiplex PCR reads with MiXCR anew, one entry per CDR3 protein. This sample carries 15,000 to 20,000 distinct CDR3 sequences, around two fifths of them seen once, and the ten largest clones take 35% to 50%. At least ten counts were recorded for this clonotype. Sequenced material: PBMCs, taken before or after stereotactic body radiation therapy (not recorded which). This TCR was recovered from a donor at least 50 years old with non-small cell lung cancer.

This chain's CDR3 is CASSRTSGRASEQFF. The CDR3 DNA reads TGTGCCAGCAGCCGTACTAGCGGGAGGGCCTCTGAGCAGTTCTTC. The chain couples TRBV11-1 to TRBJ2-1; TRBD2 matches 13 bases. Germline lookup yields CDR1 SGHAT and CDR2 FQDESV (reference sequence). V dropped 5 bases and J dropped 9; count of bases not matched to a gene: 7. This CDR3 is built from 15 residues.